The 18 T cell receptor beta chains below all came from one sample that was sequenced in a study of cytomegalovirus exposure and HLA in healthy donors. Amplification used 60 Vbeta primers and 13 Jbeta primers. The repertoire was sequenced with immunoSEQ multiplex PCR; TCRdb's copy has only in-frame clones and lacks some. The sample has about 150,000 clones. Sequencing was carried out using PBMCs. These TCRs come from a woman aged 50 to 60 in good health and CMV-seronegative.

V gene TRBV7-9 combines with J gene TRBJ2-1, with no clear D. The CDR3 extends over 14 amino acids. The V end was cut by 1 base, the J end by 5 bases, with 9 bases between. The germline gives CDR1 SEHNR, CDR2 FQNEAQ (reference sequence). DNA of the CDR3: TGTGCCAGCAGCTTAGTACTAACTAACAATGAGCAGTTCTTC. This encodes CASSLVLTNNEQFF. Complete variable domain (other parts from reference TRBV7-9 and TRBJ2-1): DTGVSQNPRHKITKRGQNVTFRCDPISEHNRLYWYRQTLGQGPEFLTYFQNEAQLEKSRLLSDRFSAERPKGSFSTLEIQRTEQGDSAMYLCASSLVLTNNEQFFGPGTRLTVL.

Written as DNA, the CDR3 is TGTGCCAGCAGCCGGACAGGGACAATGAACACTGAAGCTTTCTTT. Amino acid sequence: CASSRTGTMNTEAFF. This sequence joins TRBV28 and TRBJ1-1; the match to TRBD1 covers 8 bases. CDR1 and CDR2 (germline): MDHEN, SYDVKM. The CDR3 is made up of 15 amino acids. The V and J ends lost 6 bases and 0 bases, in that order; junction bases with no gene match: 6.

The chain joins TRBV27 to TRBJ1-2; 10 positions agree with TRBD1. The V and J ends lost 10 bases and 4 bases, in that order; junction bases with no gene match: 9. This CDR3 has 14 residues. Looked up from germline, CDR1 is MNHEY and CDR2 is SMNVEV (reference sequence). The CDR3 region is CATSRTGGLYGYTF. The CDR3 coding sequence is TGTGCCACCTCTAGGACAGGGGGACTCTATGGCTACACCTTC.

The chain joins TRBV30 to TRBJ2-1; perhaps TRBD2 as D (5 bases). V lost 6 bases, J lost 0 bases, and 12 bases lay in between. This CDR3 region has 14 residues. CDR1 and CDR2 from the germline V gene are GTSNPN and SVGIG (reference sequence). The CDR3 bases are TGTGCCTGTTACCGGGAAGCCTCCTACAATGAGCAGTTCTTC. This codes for CACYREASYNEQFF.

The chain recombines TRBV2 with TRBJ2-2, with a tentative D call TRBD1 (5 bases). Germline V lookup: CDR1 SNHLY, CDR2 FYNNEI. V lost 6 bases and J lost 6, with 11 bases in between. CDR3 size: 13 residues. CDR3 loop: CASRARGAGELFF. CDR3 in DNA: TGTGCCAGCAGAGCTAGGGGCGCCGGGGAGCTGTTTTTT. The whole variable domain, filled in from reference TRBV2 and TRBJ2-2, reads EPEVTQTPSHQVTQMGQEVILRCVPISNHLYFYWYRQILGQKVEFLVSFYNNEISEKSEIFDDQFSVERPDGSNFTLKIRSTKLEDSAMYFCASRARGAGELFFGEGSRLTVL.

The DNA for the CDR3 is TGTGCCAGCAGCTTCGCTAGCGGGACACCCTACGAGCAGTACTTC. Translated: CASSFASGTPYEQYF. The chain has TRBV7-2 and TRBJ2-7; TRBD2 matches 9 bases. Germline CDR1 SGHTA, CDR2 FQGNSA. The CDR3 consists of 15 residues. J lost 2 bases, V lost 3 bases, and 5 bases had no gene match.

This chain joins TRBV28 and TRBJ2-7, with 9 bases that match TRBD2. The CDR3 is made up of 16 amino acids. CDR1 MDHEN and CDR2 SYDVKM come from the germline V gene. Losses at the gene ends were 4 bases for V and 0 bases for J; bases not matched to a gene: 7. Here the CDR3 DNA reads TGTGCCAGCAGTTCGCGGGGGGGGGTCCTCTCCTACGAGCAGTACTTC. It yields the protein CASSSRGGVLSYEQYF.

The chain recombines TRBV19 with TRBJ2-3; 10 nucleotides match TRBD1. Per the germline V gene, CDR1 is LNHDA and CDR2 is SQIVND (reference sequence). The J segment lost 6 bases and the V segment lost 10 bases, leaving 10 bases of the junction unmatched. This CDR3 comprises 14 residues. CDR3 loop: CATGFDRGRDTQYF. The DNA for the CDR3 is TGTGCCACCGGATTCGACAGGGGGCGGGATACGCAGTATTTT.

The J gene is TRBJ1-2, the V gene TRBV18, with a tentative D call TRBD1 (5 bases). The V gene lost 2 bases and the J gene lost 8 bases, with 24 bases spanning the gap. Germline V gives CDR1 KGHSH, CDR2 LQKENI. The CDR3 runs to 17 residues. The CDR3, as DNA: TGTGCCAGCTCACCATTTCCCCGACAAGGGGAACGTCTCGGCTACACCTTC. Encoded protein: CASSPFPRQGERLGYTF.

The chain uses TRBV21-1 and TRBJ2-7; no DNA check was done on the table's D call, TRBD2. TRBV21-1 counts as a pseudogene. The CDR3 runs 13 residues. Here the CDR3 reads CATPGLPRYEQYF. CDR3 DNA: TGTGCCACCCCGGGACTACCCCGCTACGAGCAGTACTTC.

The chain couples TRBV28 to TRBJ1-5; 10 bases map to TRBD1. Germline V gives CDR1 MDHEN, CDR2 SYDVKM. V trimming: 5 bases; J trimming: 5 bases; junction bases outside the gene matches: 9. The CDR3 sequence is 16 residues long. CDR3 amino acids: CASSPHDRGRDQPQHF. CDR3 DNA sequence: TGTGCCAGCAGTCCCCACGACAGGGGGCGGGATCAGCCCCAGCATTTT.

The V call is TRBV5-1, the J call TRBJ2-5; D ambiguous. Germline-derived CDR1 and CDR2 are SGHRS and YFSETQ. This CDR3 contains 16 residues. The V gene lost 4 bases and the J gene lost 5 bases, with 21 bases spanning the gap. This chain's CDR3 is CASSPISSGAGETQYF. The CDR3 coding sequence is TGCGCCAGCAGCCCCATCTCGTCTGGCGCCGGGGAGACCCAGTACTTC.

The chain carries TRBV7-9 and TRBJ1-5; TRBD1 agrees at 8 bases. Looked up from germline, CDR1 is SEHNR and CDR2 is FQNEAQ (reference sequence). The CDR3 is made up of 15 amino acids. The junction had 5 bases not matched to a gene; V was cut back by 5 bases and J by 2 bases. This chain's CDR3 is CASSRTGTGNQPQHF. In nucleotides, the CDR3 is TGTGCCAGCAGCCGGACAGGGACAGGCAATCAGCCCCAGCATTTT.

Here the CDR3 reads CASSPRLIQETQYF. DNA of the CDR3: TGTGCCAGCTCACCCCGACTGATCCAAGAGACCCAGTACTTC. V usage is TRBV18 and J usage is TRBJ2-5; D not resolved. Germline values: CDR1 KGHSH, CDR2 LQKENI. CDR3 length: 14 amino acids. Trimming cost V 3 bases and J 1 base, with 9 bases left between them.

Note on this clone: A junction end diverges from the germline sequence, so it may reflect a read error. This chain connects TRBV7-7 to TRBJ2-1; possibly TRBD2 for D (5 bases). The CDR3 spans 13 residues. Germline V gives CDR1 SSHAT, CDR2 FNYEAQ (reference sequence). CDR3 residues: CASSATIGNEQFF. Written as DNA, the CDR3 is TGTGCTAGCAGCGCGACTATCGGCAATGAGCAGTTCTTC.

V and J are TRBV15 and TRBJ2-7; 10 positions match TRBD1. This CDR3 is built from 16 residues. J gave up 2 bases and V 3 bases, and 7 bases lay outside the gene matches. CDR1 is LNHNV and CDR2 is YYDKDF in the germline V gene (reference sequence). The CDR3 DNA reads TGTGCCACCAGCAGGGGGGGTGGGACAGGGGCCTACGAGCAGTACTTC. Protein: CATSRGGGTGAYEQYF.

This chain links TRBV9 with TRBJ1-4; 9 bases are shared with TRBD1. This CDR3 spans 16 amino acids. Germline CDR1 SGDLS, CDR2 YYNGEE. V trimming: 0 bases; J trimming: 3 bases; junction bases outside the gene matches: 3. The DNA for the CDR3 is TGTGCCAGCAGCGTAGGAGGACAGGGGTCTAATGAAAAACTGTTTTTT. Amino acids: CASSVGGQGSNEKLFF.

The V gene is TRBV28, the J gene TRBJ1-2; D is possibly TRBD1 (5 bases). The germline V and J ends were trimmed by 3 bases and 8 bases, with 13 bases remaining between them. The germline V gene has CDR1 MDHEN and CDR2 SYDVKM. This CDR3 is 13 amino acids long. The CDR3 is CASSLRGLYGYTF. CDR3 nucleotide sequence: TGTGCCAGCAGTTTGCGGGGCCTATACGGCTACACCTTC.